This T cell receptor beta chain derives from a study of cytomegalovirus exposure and HLA in healthy donors. Study-wide findings and caveats: An analysis done earlier found most TCR beta V segments productive about 90% or about 30% of the time. Rare TCR sequences predominated, though certain public TCRs were found in many donors.

In the case of this clone: Its antigen is as yet unknown.

PCR used 60 Vbeta primers and 13 Jbeta primers. Per the original methods: The count from a later analysis was about 80 million unique TCR beta chains, roughly 11 million of them shared. TCRdb's copy holds only in-frame clones and misses some; the assay was immunoSEQ multiplex PCR. Clone size and the V and J calls come from that table; the DNA yielded D and trimming. The sample comprises around 130,000 clones, 75% of which are singletons, and roughly 3% rests with the top ten. V gave up 0 bases and J gave up 9 bases, with 15 bases separating them. This CDR3 is 15 amino acids long. Per germline, CDR1 SGHVS and CDR2 FQNEAQ.

This chain links TRBV7-8 with TRBJ2-1; weak D call: TRBD1 (5 bases). Sequenced input: PBMCs. This receptor was obtained from a man aged 30 to 45 in good health and CMV-seronegative. This chain's CDR3 is CASSLAFGRDGEQFF. For the CDR3, the DNA is TGTGCCAGCAGCTTAGCGTTTGGCAGGGATGGTGAGCAGTTCTTC.